The rows below give T cell receptor beta chains drawn from one sample of a study of blood T cell repertoires in COVID-19. The method was immunoSEQ multiplex PCR; TCRdb's version includes in-frame clones alone and lacks a portion of them. The repertoire holds 250,000 to 300,000 clones, with around 90% as singletons. The source material was PBMCs or T cells enriched from blood (not recorded which). The receptors derive from a young woman who had recovered from COVID-19. The CDR3 runs from the conserved cysteine through the conserved F or W. Fields, in order: V gene, J gene, clone size, D gene, CDR3 DNA, CDR3 protein. A D gene is named only where the DNA matches it firmly. Only some rows state a clone size, as once, few, many or a class for expanded clones.

>TRBV7-9|TRBJ2-7|-|-
TGTGCCAGCAGTCTCCCGGGGTCCGCCTACGAGCAGTACTTC
CASSLPGSAYEQYF
>TRBV6-6|TRBJ1-1|-|-
TGTGCCAGCAGTTACGGCCCACAGGGTGCCTCCCCTGAAGCTTTCTTT
CASSYGPQGASPEAFF
>TRBV19|TRBJ1-6|-|TRBD1
TGTGCCAGTAGTATCTTTAACAGGGGGAGTTCACCCCTCCACTTT
CASSIFNRGSSPLHF
>TRBV5-1|TRBJ2-6|once|-
TGCGCCAGCAGCTTGGCCTCAGGTCTTGGGGCCAACGTCCTGACTTTC
CASSLASGLGANVLTF
>TRBV7-3|TRBJ2-3|-|-
TGTGCCAGCAGCTTGCTAGTTCCAGATACGCAGTATTTT
CASSLLVPDTQYF
>TRBV27|TRBJ1-4|-|-
TGTGCCAGCAGTTTCCGACAAGCCGGCGTAGAAAAACTGTTTTTT
CASSFRQAGVEKLFF
>TRBV27|TRBJ2-7|-|TRBD1
TGTGCCAGCAGTTTAGGGACAGGGCGTTACGAGCAGTACTTC
CASSLGTGRYEQYF
>TRBV27|TRBJ1-2|once|-
TGTGCCAGCAGTTTATCGAGGTCCACCGCGGCCTATGGCTACACCTTC
CASSLSRSTAAYGYTF
>TRBV7-9|TRBJ1-2|-|TRBD1
TGTGCCAGCAGCCCCCGGAAGGGGGTAAACAGGGGCCATGGCTACACCTTC
CASSPRKGVNRGHGYTF
>TRBV27|TRBJ1-1|once|-
TGTGCCAGCAGTTTATCGGGGGGATTCCAAGCTTTCTTT
CASSLSGGFQAFF
>TRBV5-1|TRBJ1-2|-|-
TGCGCCAGCAGCTTGGGGAGGAGTCTAGGCTATGGCTACACCTTC
CASSLGRSLGYGYTF
>TRBV10-1|TRBJ1-4|once|TRBD1
TGCGCCAGCAGTCCCGGGACAGGGAGAACAACTAATGAAAAACTGTTTTTT
CASSPGTGRTTNEKLFF
>TRBV4-1|TRBJ2-7|-|TRBD2
TGCGCCAGCAGCCAAGAGGGGGGGACTAGCGGATCCTACGAGCAGTACTTC
CASSQEGGTSGSYEQYF
>TRBV6-5|TRBJ2-2|-|-
TGTGCCAGCAGCGCCGGGTCGAACACCGGGGAGCTGTTTTTT
CASSAGSNTGELFF
>TRBV27|TRBJ2-2|few|-
TGTGCCAGCAGTTTATCCAAGAACAGGGCCGGGGAGCTGTTTTTT
CASSLSKNRAGELFF
>TRBV4-1|TRBJ1-1|-|TRBD1
TGCGCCAGCAACGACGGGACAGCCCACACTGAAGCTTTCTTT
CASNDGTAHTEAFF
>TRBV25-1|TRBJ2-5|-|-
TGTGCCAGCAGTGATCCCGAGACTAGGCAAGAGACCCAGTACTTC
CASSDPETRQETQYF
>TRBV15|TRBJ1-5|-|-
TGTGCCACCAGCCAAGGGGGCAATCAGCCCCAGCATTTT
CATSQGGNQPQHF
>TRBV3-1/TRBV3-2|TRBJ1-5|few|TRBD1
TGTGCCAGCAGCCAAGGGACAGGGGGCGGCAAACAGCCCCAGCATTTT
CASSQGTGGGKQPQHF
>TRBV2|TRBJ1-1|few|-
TGTGCCAGCAGTGGACAGTTGGAGGGTGAAGCTTTCTTT
CASSGQLEGEAFF
>TRBV28|TRBJ1-1|-|TRBD1
TGTGCCAGCAGTTCCCGACGTCGACAGGGATGGAACACTGAAGCTTTCTTT
CASSSRRRQGWNTEAFF
>TRBV19|TRBJ2-5|-|TRBD2
TGTGCCAGTAGGAGCGGGAGGGGAGAGACCCAGTACTTC
CASRSGRGETQYF
>TRBV19|TRBJ1-1|-|TRBD1
TGTGCCAGTAGTATAGGAGGGACAGATCGTCGTGAAGCTTTCTTT
CASSIGGTDRREAFF
>TRBV4-3|TRBJ2-7|-|TRBD1
TGCGCCAGCAGCCAAAGGACAGGAGCCTACGAGCAGTACTTC
CASSQRTGAYEQYF